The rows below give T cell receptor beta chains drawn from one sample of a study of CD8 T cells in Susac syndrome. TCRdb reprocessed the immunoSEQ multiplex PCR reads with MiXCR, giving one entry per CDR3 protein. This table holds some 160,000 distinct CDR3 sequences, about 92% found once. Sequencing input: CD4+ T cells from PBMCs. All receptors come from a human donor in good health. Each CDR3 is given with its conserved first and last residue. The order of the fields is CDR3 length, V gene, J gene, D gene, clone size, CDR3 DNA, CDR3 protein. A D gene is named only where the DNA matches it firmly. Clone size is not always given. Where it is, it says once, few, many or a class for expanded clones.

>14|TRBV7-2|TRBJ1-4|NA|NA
TGTGCCAGCAGCTTTACAGGGTATAAGGAAAAACTGTTTTTT
CASSFTGYKEKLFF
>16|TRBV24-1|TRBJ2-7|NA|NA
TGTGCCACCAGTGATTTGTCGGCAGGGGATTCCTACGAGCAGTACTTC
CATSDLSAGDSYEQYF
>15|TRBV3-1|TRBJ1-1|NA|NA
TGTGCCAGCAGCCGAAACGCAGGGCAGAACACTGAAGCTTTCTTT
CASSRNAGQNTEAFF
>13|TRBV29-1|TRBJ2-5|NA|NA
TGCAGCGTTTGGGACGGGGTTCAAGAGACCCAGTACTTC
CSVWDGVQETQYF
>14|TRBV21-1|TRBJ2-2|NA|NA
TGTGCCAGCAGCAACGGGGGGCTCACCGGGGAGCTGTTTTTT
CASSNGGLTGELFF
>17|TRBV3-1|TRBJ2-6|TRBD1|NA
TGTGCCAGCAGCCATGGGACAGGTACCTCTGGGGCCAACGTCCTGACTTTC
CASSHGTGTSGANVLTF
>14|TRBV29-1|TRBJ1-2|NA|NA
TGCAGCGTTGAAGAGACAGACCCCAACTATGGCTACACCTTC
CSVEETDPNYGYTF
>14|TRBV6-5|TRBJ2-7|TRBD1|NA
TGTGCCAGCAGCAGACAGGGGAAATCCTACGAGCAGTACTTC
CASSRQGKSYEQYF
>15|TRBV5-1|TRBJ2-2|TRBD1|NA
TGCGCCAGCAGCGTGGACAGGGCATACCCCGGGGAGCTGTTTTTT
CASSVDRAYPGELFF
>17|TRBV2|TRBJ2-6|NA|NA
TGTGCCAGCAGCCTCAGGGCCCCGCTCTCTGGGGCCAACGTCCTGACTTTC
CASSLRAPLSGANVLTF
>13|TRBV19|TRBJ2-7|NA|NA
TGTGCCAGTAGTCGTCGACAGTCCTACGAGCAGTACTTC
CASSRRQSYEQYF
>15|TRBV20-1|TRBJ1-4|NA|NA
TGCAGTGCTAGAGTGGACGGCGGCACTAATGAAAAACTGTTTTTT
CSARVDGGTNEKLFF
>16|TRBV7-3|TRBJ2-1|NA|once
TGTGCCAGCAGCTTAAGTCTTCCCGGGAGTTCGAATGAGCAGTTCTTC
CASSLSLPGSSNEQFF
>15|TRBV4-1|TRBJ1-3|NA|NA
TGCGCCAGCAGCCAAGATTGGGGGTCTGGAAACACCATATATTTT
CASSQDWGSGNTIYF
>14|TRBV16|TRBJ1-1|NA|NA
TGTGCCAGCAGCCAACGAACCCAGTACACTGAAGCTTTCTTT
CASSQRTQYTEAFF
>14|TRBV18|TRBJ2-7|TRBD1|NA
TGTGCCAGCTCACCACAGACAGGGACCTACGAGCAGTACTTC
CASSPQTGTYEQYF
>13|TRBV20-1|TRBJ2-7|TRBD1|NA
TGCAGTGCCGGGACAGGGTCACTCTACGAGCAGTACTTC
CSAGTGSLYEQYF
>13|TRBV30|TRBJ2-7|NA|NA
TGTGCCTGGAGTGTAGGTCTTTCCTACGAGCAGTACTTC
CAWSVGLSYEQYF
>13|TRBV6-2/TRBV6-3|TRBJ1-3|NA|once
TGTGCCAGCAGTACAGGGAGAGGAAACACCATATATTTT
CASSTGRGNTIYF
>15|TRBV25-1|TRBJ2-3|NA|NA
TGTGCCAGCAGTGCCAACAGGATTGTTGCAGATACGCAGTATTTT
CASSANRIVADTQYF
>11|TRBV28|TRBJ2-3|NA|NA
TGTGCCAGCACCGACCGGGATACGCAGTATTTT
CASTDRDTQYF
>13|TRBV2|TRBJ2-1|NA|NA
TGTGCCAGCAGTGGGTACAGAGGGATTGAGCAGTTCTTC
CASSGYRGIEQFF